This T cell receptor beta chain was captured by sequencing in a study of metastatic and nonmetastatic thyroid tumors. Whole-study context: A comparison of repertoires was made across blood and tumor or nodule tissue from malignant and benign thyroid patients. Findings and limits, study-wide: Significantly greater TCR beta diversity was reportedly found in malignant thyroid tumors than in benign nodules (in blood and tumor).

The entire patient cohort was treatment-naive prior to thyroid surgery. Per the study methods: The study built a papillary thyroid cancer distant-metastasis classifier from CDR3 differences across clinicopathological groups. TCRdb re-called clones via MiXCR from the PCR reads. TCRdb's processing, not the study's, gives the V and J calls here. Of about 40,000 clones listed, approximately 10% are singletons. This clone came up many times. Its matching antigen is unknown. The germline gives CDR1 SEHNR, CDR2 FQNEAQ (reference sequence). This CDR3 is 16 amino acids long. V lost 5 bases and J lost 2; bases outside the gene matches: 7.

The origin of this receptor is a female donor with papillary thyroid cancer or a benign thyroid nodule (not recorded which). Some clones in this sample may be carry-over from other donors' samples. V gene TRBV7-9 combines with J gene TRBJ2-1; TRBD2 aligns across 9 bases. The sequencing sample was made of blood. This chain's CDR3 is CASSHTGLATYNEQFF. As DNA, the CDR3 is TGTGCCAGCAGCCACACTGGACTAGCGACCTACAATGAGCAGTTCTTC.